This is a list of T cell receptor beta chains from one sample in a study of a mutant IDH1 vaccine in newly diagnosed glioma. No antigen is known for these receptors. Repertoires were generated with immunoSEQ multiplex PCR, while TCRdb's copy carries only in-frame clones and drops some. This table has around 57,000 clones, about nine tenths appearing once. This sample comprised PBMCs, obtained from a glioma patient whose treatment included an IDH1 peptide vaccine. The source of these receptors is a middle-aged man with glioma. CDR3s include the opening cysteine and the closing phenylalanine or tryptophan. A D gene is named only where the DNA matches it firmly. The size of a clone is reported for some rows only, either as once, few or many, or as a class for expanded clones.

-	-	TRBV28	14	TRBJ2-5	TGTGCCAGCAGCCGCTATAGCGGTATCCGGACCCAGTACTTC	CASSRYSGIRTQYF
-	few	TRBV6-4	13	TRBJ2-1	TGTGCCAGCAGTGACTCCGAGCCTAATGAGCAGTTCTTC	CASSDSEPNEQFF
TRBD1	-	TRBV7-2	16	TRBJ2-7	TGTGCCAGCAGCTCGGCGGTTGGGACAGGTACCTTCGAGCAGTACTTC	CASSSAVGTGTFEQYF
-	-	TRBV19	13	TRBJ2-7	TGTGCCAGTAGCCCAGGACGCACCTACGAGCAGTACTTC	CASSPGRTYEQYF
-	-	TRBV7-3	13	TRBJ2-1	TGTGCCAGCAGCGACGATTTATCCAATGAGCAGTTCTTC	CASSDDLSNEQFF
TRBD1	-	TRBV5-6	15	TRBJ2-2	TGTGCCAGCAGCTTTGGACAGGGGGTCACCGGGGAGCTGTTTTTT	CASSFGQGVTGELFF
-	-	TRBV19	13	TRBJ2-1	TGTGCCAGTAGCGGGGTTTCCTACAATGAGCAGTTCTTC	CASSGVSYNEQFF
-	-	TRBV6-5	13	TRBJ1-1	TGTGCCTGCAGTTACAAGGAACGGACAACGGCTTTCTTT	CACSYKERTTAFF
-	-	TRBV19	14	TRBJ1-2	TGTGCCAGTAGTGCCGTAAATGGTTTATATGGCTACACCTTC	CASSAVNGLYGYTF
TRBD1	-	TRBV5-4	14	TRBJ1-1	TGTGCCAGCAGACCCACAGGGGGGAGCACTGAAGCTTTCTTT	CASRPTGGSTEAFF
-	-	TRBV19	12	TRBJ2-4	TGTGCCAGTAGTTCAGCCAAAAACATTCAGTACTTC	CASSSAKNIQYF
-	-	TRBV9	15	TRBJ1-1	TGTGCCAGCAGCGTAGGAACGCGTTTGGAAACTGAAGCTTTCTTT	CASSVGTRLETEAFF
-	-	TRBV19	14	TRBJ2-3	TGTGCCAGTAGTATAGTCGGGGCCCCAGATACGCAGTATTTT	CASSIVGAPDTQYF
-	-	TRBV28	11	TRBJ2-1	TGTGCCAGCAGTTCTGACAATGAGCAGTTCTTC	CASSSDNEQFF
TRBD1	-	TRBV4-3	15	TRBJ2-7	TGCGCCAGCAGCCAAGATAGCAGGGGGAACGACGAGCAGTACTTC	CASSQDSRGNDEQYF
-	-	TRBV29-1	15	TRBJ2-5	TGCAGCGTTGAAGAGGACAGAGATTACCAAGAGACCCAGTACTTC	CSVEEDRDYQETQYF
-	-	TRBV11-2	13	TRBJ1-5	TGTGCCAGCAGCTTCAACAACAATCAGCCCCAGCATTTT	CASSFNNNQPQHF
-	-	TRBV4-2	13	TRBJ2-1	TGTGCCAGCAGCCAAGACGGATACAATGAGCAGTTCTTC	CASSQDGYNEQFF
TRBD1	-	TRBV18	17	TRBJ1-6	TGTGCCAGCTCACCCCCAGGAGGAACAGGGGGTAATTCACCCCTCCACTTT	CASSPPGGTGGNSPLHF
-	-	TRBV28	14	TRBJ2-1	TGTGCCAGCACTGGGCCTTTCGCCTACAATGAGCAGTTCTTC	CASTGPFAYNEQFF